This TCR beta chain stems from a study of blood T cell repertoires in COVID-19. Turning to the study itself: COVID-19 samples, acute and convalescent, were from the United States, Italy and Spain. T cells, B-cell-depleted T cells, or PBMCs provided the cDNA or gDNA that served as material.

Authors' methods: Cell counts per sample came from amplifying reference gene primers. Generated by immunoSEQ multiplex PCR, the TCRdb table keeps only in-frame clones and is missing some. V and J calls and clone size follow that table, whereas D and trimming were derived from the DNA. The data hold more than 85,000 clones, with 60% to 80% observed a single time. This clone was seen only once. CDR3 size: 19 residues. Germline V CDR1 and CDR2: MNHEY, SMNVEV (reference sequence). Trimming cost V 2 bases and J 2 bases, with 25 bases left between them. Source material: peripheral blood. The source is a woman of 80 years or more with active or convalescent COVID-19. This sequence joins TRBV27 and TRBJ2-7, with D possibly matching TRBD1 (5 bases). CDR3 sequence (DNA): TGTGCCAGCAGTTTAACCCCTGGTGACGTGGCAGGGCCGCCCTACGAGCAGTACTTC. As protein: CASSLTPGDVAGPPYEQYF.